The source of this TCR beta chain is a study of shared clonotypes between healthy human individuals. The table lists this clone with a count of one. No antigen is known for it. Study results and limitations: Non-shared clonotypes had lower generation probabilities than clonotypes shared by all four sorted-subset donors.

Study donors comprised healthy, HIV-negative adults devoid of recent acute infection or vaccination. Every contributor of samples was a Caucasian grown-up residing in Nashville, Tennessee. In germline, CDR1 is LGHNA, CDR2 YNFKEQ. Trimming left V 0 bases short and J 0 bases short, with 9 bases between. The CDR3 is 15 residues long. This table comes from immunoSEQ multiplex PCR, and its TCRdb copy is limited to in-frame clones, with some not included. This table holds approximately 2.5 million clones, 93% found once. The gene calls are TRBV4-2 and TRBJ2-7; no clear D gene. The clonotype originates from a man aged 18 to 29 in good health. Some clones in this sample may be carry-over from other donors' samples. The sample comprised naive CD4+ T cells from PBMCs. Stated subset: CD45RA+ positively selected. The CDR3 bases are TGTGCCAGCAGCCAAGATCGGACCAGCTCCTACGAGCAGTACTTC. Protein sequence: CASSQDRTSSYEQYF.